This TCR beta chain is drawn from a study of T cell clonotyping in hematopoietic cell transplantation. Sequencing was performed with immunoSEQ multiplex PCR; in TCRdb, only in-frame clones are kept and a portion is missing. The data show roughly 50,000 clones, with 80% to 90% seen just once and just under 6% held by the top ten. Looked up from germline, CDR1 is SGHRS and CDR2 is YFSETQ. The CDR3 runs 13 residues. A note on this clone: A junction boundary mismatches the germline segment, possibly from a read error.

Time point defined: recipient sample about 28 days before transplant, after cytoreduction. The receptor comes from a man aged 55 to 69 with biphenotypic leukemia. Some clones in this sample may be carry-over from other donors' samples. The chain recombines TRBV5-1 with TRBJ1-1; TRBD1 matches at 8 bases. Sequencing used peripheral blood mononuclear cells, obtained before stem cell transplant. This chain's CDR3 is CASSPGQGTVAFF. CDR3 sequence (DNA): TGCGCCAGCAGCCCCGGACAGGGAACTGTAGCTTTCTTT.